This paragraph covers one T cell receptor beta chain sequence. Antigen specificity is unknown. Investigators profiled TCR beta VDJ and CDR3 from genomic DNA template. MiXCR, run by TCRdb on the reads, gives a single entry per CDR3 protein. The data show about 290,000 distinct CDR3 sequences, about three fifths seen once. All patients picked for sequencing had shown, by flow cytometry, an expansion of CD8+CD57+ cells. Patients uniformly had severe acquired aplastic anemia. None of the patients had been given any therapy when their blood was sampled. This sample is part of a study of CD8+CD57+ T cells in acquired aplastic anemia. Overall study context: On average, sorted CD4+ and CD8+ cells gave 3.2 ug of DNA.

Study-wide findings and caveats: CD8+ Simpson's diversity in patients was not significantly different from that in controls.

The sample was sorted CD4+, CD8+, or CD8+CD57+ T cells (not recorded which) from PBMCs. The sequence came from a human donor with aplastic anemia.

The CDR3 DNA sequence: TGTGCCAGCAGCTCTGTAGCGGGACAGAAAGGGTATTTT. Protein product: CASSSVAGQKGYF. The chain links TRBV7-3 to TRBJ2-3; maybe TRBD2 (8 bases). CDR1 is SGHTA and CDR2 is FQGTGA in the germline V gene. Trimming stripped 4 bases from V and 14 bases from J, with 19 bases between. CDR3 length: 13 amino acids.